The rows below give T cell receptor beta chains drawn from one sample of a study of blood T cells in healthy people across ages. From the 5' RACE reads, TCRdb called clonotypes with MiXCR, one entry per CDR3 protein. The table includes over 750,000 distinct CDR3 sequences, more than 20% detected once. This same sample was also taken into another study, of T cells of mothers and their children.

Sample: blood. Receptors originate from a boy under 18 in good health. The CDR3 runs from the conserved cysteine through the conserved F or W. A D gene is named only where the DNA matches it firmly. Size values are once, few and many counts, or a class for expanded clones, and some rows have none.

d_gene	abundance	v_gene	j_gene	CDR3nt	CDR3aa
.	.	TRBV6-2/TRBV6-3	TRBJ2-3	TGTGCCAGCAGTTATGTCTGGGGTCCCACAGATACGCAGTATTTT	CASSYVWGPTDTQYF
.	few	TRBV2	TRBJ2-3	TGTGCCAGCACCCAAGCCCAGCGGGCAGATACGCAGTATTTT	CASTQAQRADTQYF
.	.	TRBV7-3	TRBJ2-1	TGTGCCAGCAGCTTATCCTCTTCACATGAGCAGTTCTTC	CASSLSSSHEQFF
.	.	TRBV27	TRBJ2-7	TGTGCCAGCAGCGGGTCCCGGGGATCGGGGCCCGAGCAGTACTTC	CASSGSRGSGPEQYF
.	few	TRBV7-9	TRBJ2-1	TGTGCCATGGACGAACGTGGCAATGAGCAGTTCTTC	CAMDERGNEQFF
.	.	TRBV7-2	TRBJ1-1	TGTGCCAGCAGCGTGGGTGTGGGGTTCGCTGAAGCTTTCTTT	CASSVGVGFAEAFF
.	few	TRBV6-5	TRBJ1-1	TGTGCCAGCAGTTACGTTCAGAAGAGGAACACTGAAGCTTTCTTT	CASSYVQKRNTEAFF
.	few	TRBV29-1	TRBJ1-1	TGCAGCGTTGAGGGGGACGGTCCCGAAGCTTTCTTT	CSVEGDGPEAFF
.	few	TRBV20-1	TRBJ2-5	TGCAGTGCTAGAGATACGGGGAGGCGGGAGACCCAGTACTTC	CSARDTGRRETQYF
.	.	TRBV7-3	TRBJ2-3	TGTGCCAGCAGTTCTATCCCAGGGGAGGGCACAAATACGCAGTATTTT	CASSSIPGEGTNTQYF
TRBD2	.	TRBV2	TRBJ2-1	TGTGCCAGCAGTGAAGCTTTAAGGACTAGCGGGGGGAATGAGCAGTTCTTC	CASSEALRTSGGNEQFF
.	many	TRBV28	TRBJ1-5	TGTGCCAGCAGCCTCATACGTCGCGGAGTGGGACAGCCCCAGCATTTT	CASSLIRRGVGQPQHF
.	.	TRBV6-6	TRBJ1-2	TGTGCCAGCAGCCACGAGGGGAATGGCTACACCTTC	CASSHEGNGYTF
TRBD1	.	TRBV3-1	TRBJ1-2	TGTGCCAGCAGCCAACCGGGACAGGCTAACTATGGCTACACCTTC	CASSQPGQANYGYTF
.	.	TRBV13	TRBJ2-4	TGTGCCAGCAGCGACCGGGACACCGGTGGCGCCAAAAACATTCAGTACTTC	CASSDRDTGGAKNIQYF
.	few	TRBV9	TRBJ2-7	TGTGCCAGCAGCACAGGGTCAGGGAGAACTTACGAGCAGTACTTC	CASSTGSGRTYEQYF
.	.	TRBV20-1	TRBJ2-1	TGCAGTGCTCGAGGGTGGGGCAATGAGCAGTTCTTC	CSARGWGNEQFF
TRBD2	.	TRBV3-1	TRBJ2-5	TGTGCCAGCAAGGGACGGGGGGGGAGAGAGACCCAGTACTTC	CASKGRGGRETQYF
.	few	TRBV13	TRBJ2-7	TGTGCCAGCAGCTTCGGGCCCACGAAGACCTACGAGCAGTACTTC	CASSFGPTKTYEQYF
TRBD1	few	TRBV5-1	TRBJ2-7	TGCGCCAGCAGCTTGGGACAGGGGATGCCCTACGAGCAGTACTTC	CASSLGQGMPYEQYF
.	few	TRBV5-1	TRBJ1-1	TGCGCCAGCAGCTTCCGGGACCTAAACACTGAAGCTTTCTTT	CASSFRDLNTEAFF
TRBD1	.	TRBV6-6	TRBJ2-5	TGTGCCAGCAGTTGGGACAGGGGAGAGAAAGAGACCCAGTACTTC	CASSWDRGEKETQYF
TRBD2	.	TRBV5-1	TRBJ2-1	TGCGCCAGCAGCTTTCGGGCTAGCGGGAACAATGAGCAGTTCTTC	CASSFRASGNNEQFF
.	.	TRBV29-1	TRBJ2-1	TGCAGCGTGTATTGGGATGAGCAGTTCTTC	CSVYWDEQFF
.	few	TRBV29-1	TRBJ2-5	TGCAGCGTTGAAGTAGGCCTTGCCGGGGAGACCCAGTACTTC	CSVEVGLAGETQYF
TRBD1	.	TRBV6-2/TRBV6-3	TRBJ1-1	TGTGCCAGCAGTTACTACAGGGGGTTGAACACTGAAGCTTTCTTT	CASSYYRGLNTEAFF
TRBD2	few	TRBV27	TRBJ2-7	TGTGCCAGCAGACTGAAAGCGGGGTACGAGCAGTACTTC	CASRLKAGYEQYF
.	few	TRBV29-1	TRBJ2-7	TGCAGCGTTGAAGATCAGAACACAGCTTACTACGAGCAGTACTTC	CSVEDQNTAYYEQYF
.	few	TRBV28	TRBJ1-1	TGTGCCAGCAGTTACTCGGGACAGAACACTGAAGCTTTCTTT	CASSYSGQNTEAFF
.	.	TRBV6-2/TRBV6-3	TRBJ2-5	TGTGCCAGCAGTTACGGAGGGGGAAGAGAGACCCAGTACTTC	CASSYGGGRETQYF
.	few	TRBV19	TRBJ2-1	TGTGCCAGTAGTTGGGGGTTTTTGAACTACAATGAGCAGTTCTTC	CASSWGFLNYNEQFF
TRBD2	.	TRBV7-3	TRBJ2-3	TGTGCCAGCAGCTCGACCGGGACTAGCCCAGATACGCAGTATTTT	CASSSTGTSPDTQYF
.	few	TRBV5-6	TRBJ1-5	TGTGCCAGCAGCGTATCAACCTGGAGAGGTGGACAGCCCCAGCATTTT	CASSVSTWRGGQPQHF
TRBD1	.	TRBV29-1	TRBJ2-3	TGCAGCGTTAGACCGGGACAGGGCTTCACAGATACGCAGTATTTT	CSVRPGQGFTDTQYF
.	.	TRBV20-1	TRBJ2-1	TGCAGTGTTTCAATTGGTTCCCGGGACCCCCCCGATGAGCAGTTCTTC	CSVSIGSRDPPDEQFF
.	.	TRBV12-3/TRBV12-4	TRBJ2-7	TGTGCCAGCAGTTTAATTGGTAATACCTACGAGCAGTACTTC	CASSLIGNTYEQYF
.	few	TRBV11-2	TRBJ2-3	TGTGCCAGCAGCTCGTGGGAGGGCACAGATACGCAGTATTTT	CASSSWEGTDTQYF
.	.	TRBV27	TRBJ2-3	TGTGCCAGCATTGGATCGGCAGATACGCAGTATTTT	CASIGSADTQYF
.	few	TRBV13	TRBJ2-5	TGTGCCAGCAGCAGTAGCCCCAGAAAGACCCAGTACTTC	CASSSSPRKTQYF
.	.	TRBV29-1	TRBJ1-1	TGCAGCGTTGATGACGGGGGCAACACTGAAGCTTTCTTT	CSVDDGGNTEAFF
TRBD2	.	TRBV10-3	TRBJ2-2	TGTGCCATCAGTGACCTAATCGGGACTAGGGCGAACACCGGGGAGCTGTTTTTT	CAISDLIGTRANTGELFF
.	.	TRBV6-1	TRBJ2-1	TGTGCCAGCAGTGAAGGAGCGGCAGGGAACAATGAGCAGTTCTTC	CASSEGAAGNNEQFF
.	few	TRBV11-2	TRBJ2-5	TGTGCCAGCAGCTCCGGGGCGAGACTGGAGACCCAGTACTTC	CASSSGARLETQYF
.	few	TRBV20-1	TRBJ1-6	TGCAGTGCTAGGACTCCCGCTAATTCACCCCTCCACTTT	CSARTPANSPLHF
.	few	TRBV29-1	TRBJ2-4	TGCAGCGTTGAACAGGAGAACTCAAACATTCAGTACTTC	CSVEQENSNIQYF
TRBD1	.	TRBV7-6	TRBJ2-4	TGTGCCAGCAGCTCCGGACAGGGCATAGCCAAAAACATTCAGTACTTC	CASSSGQGIAKNIQYF
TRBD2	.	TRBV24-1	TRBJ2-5	TGTGCCACCAGTGACCTGACTAGCGGGGGGTCAGAGACCCAGTACTTC	CATSDLTSGGSETQYF
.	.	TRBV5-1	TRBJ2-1	TGCGCCAGCTCGGTTTTTGGGAATGAGCAGTTCTTC	CASSVFGNEQFF
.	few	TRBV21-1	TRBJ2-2	TGTGCCAGCAGCACGGGGAGCGGGGAGCTGTTTTTT	CASSTGSGELFF
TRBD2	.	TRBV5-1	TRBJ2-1	TGCGCCAGCAGCTTCCGGACTAGCGGGAGTTACAATGAGCAGTTCTTC	CASSFRTSGSYNEQFF
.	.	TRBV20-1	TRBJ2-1	TGCAGTGCTAGAGGCGGGGCCTCCTACAATGAGCAGTTCTTC	CSARGGASYNEQFF
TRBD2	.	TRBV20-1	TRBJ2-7	TGCAGTGCTAAAGATTTAGCGGGAGGGTCCTACGAGCAGTACTTC	CSAKDLAGGSYEQYF
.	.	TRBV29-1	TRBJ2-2	TGCAGCGTTGGAGGGGTACTGAACACCGGGGAGCTGTTTTTT	CSVGGVLNTGELFF
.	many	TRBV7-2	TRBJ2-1	TGTGCCAGCAGTTTCCGGAGCTCCTACAATGAGCAGTTCTTC	CASSFRSSYNEQFF
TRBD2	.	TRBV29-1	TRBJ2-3	TGCAGCGCCGAAGGACTAGCGGACACAGATACGCAGTATTTT	CSAEGLADTDTQYF
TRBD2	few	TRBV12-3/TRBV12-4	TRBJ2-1	TGTGCCAGCAGGCCGGGGACTAGAGACAATGAGCAGTTCTTC	CASRPGTRDNEQFF
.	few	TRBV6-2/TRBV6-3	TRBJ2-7	TGTGCCAGCAGTTACTATGGGACCGAGCAGTACTTC	CASSYYGTEQYF
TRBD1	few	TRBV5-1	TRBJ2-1	TGCGCCAGCAGAAGGGGGACAGGGAGATTAGCTGAGCAGTTCTTC	CASRRGTGRLAEQFF